What follows are 26 T cell receptor beta chains derived from one specimen sequenced in a study of cytomegalovirus exposure and HLA in healthy donors. PCR involved 60 Vbeta and 13 Jbeta primers. The data were produced by immunoSEQ multiplex PCR, yet TCRdb's version contains in-frame clones alone and is incomplete. Among fewer than 85,000 clones, 75% to 80% were seen once, and the ten largest hold nearly 3.5%. Input material: PBMCs. The receptors here all came from a man in his forties in good health and CMV-seronegative.

A single count supports this clone. The rearrangement uses TRBV7-2 and TRBJ1-3; D not resolved. Germline CDR1 is SGHTA and CDR2 is FQGNSA. V was clipped by 5 bases and J by 5 bases, with 10 bases between them. The CDR3 is made up of 13 amino acids. CDR3 coding DNA: TGTGCCAGCAGCCCGTCGAGCCGAAACACCATATATTTT. Its protein product is CASSPSSRNTIYF.

This clone has just one count. V and J are TRBV30 and TRBJ1-1, with 8 bases aligning to TRBD1. Per the germline V gene, CDR1 is GTSNPN and CDR2 is SVGIG (reference sequence). Trimming took 1 base from V and 4 from J; bases not matched to a gene: 2. The CDR3 covers 13 residues. The CDR3 region has the DNA TGTGCCTGGAGTGGGACAGGGATCACTGAAGCTTTCTTT. It translates to CAWSGTGITEAFF.

As regards this clone: At one end the junction does not follow the germline gene, possibly because of a read error. Other nucleotide sequences in the sample specify the same CDR3. The chain couples TRBV30 to TRBJ1-6; 11 positions agree with TRBD1. The CDR3 loop spans 15 amino acids. CDR1 GTSNPN and CDR2 SVGIG come from the germline V gene (reference sequence). CDR3 nucleotide sequence: TGTGCCTGGAGTGTAAGAGGGACAGGGGGGTCACCCCTTCACTTT. Protein product: CAWSVRGTGGSPLHF.

As DNA, the CDR3 is TGTGCCAGCAGCCCTAGTCCGGCATTAAGCCATGAGCAGTTCTTC. This gives the protein CASSPSPALSHEQFF. The chain links TRBV7-3 to TRBJ2-1; D remains unclear. V was pared by 5 bases and J by 8 bases, with 19 bases between. This CDR3 region has 15 residues. Germline V gene sequence: CDR1 SGHTA, CDR2 FQGTGA.

The CDR3 loop is CASSRSGQALGEKLFF. CDR3 in DNA: TGTGCCAGCAGCCGATCGGGACAGGCCCTTGGGGAAAAACTGTTTTTT. The rearrangement joins TRBV14 to TRBJ1-4, with 8 bases aligning to TRBD1. The CDR3 covers 16 residues. J gave up 8 bases and V 4 bases, and 12 bases lay outside the gene matches. Germline CDR1 reads SGHDN; CDR2 reads FVKESK.

This chain links TRBV29-1 with TRBJ1-1; no clear D gene. CDR3 length equals 12 residues. Per germline, CDR1 SQVTM and CDR2 ANQGSEA. V was cut by 5 bases and J by 1 base, with 8 bases left in between. This chain's CDR3 is CSVRRGNTEAFF. The CDR3 DNA follows: TGCAGCGTTCGACGGGGGAACACTGAAGCTTTCTTT.

Only one count was recorded for this clone. The CDR3 region is CAISEPGTGTISGNTIYF. CDR3 in DNA: TGTGCCATCAGTGAGCCCGGGACAGGTACGATCTCTGGAAACACCATATATTTT. This chain connects TRBV10-3 to TRBJ1-3; 8 bases fit TRBD1. Germline CDR1 reads ENHRY; CDR2 reads SYGVKD. V lost 2 bases, J lost 0 bases, and 9 bases stayed unmatched. CDR3 length equals 18 residues.

This clone was detected a few times. The CDR3 sequence: CASSALQGAYEKLFF. CDR3 nucleotides: TGTGCCAGCAGCGCTTTACAGGGGGCGTATGAAAAACTGTTTTTT. The V and J genes are TRBV9 and TRBJ1-4; 9 nucleotides agree with TRBD1. This CDR3 region has 15 residues. Looked up from germline, CDR1 is SGDLS and CDR2 is YYNGEE. V was clipped by 3 bases and J by 6 bases; unmatched bases: 6.

This rearrangement joins TRBV11-2 to TRBJ1-4, with D possibly TRBD1 on 6 matching bases. The CDR3 loop spans 16 amino acids. Germline loops: CDR1 SGHAT, CDR2 FQNNGV. V shed 0 bases and J shed 3 bases, with 11 bases lying between them. CDR3 sequence: CASSLDRGKANEKLFF. The DNA of the CDR3 is TGTGCCAGCAGCTTAGATAGGGGGAAGGCTAATGAAAAACTGTTTTTT.

The rearrangement uses TRBV11-2 and TRBJ1-2; TRBD1 is a possible D gene (5 bases). The CDR3 loop spans 14 amino acids. Germline-derived CDR1 and CDR2 are SGHAT and FQNNGV. Trimming shortened V by 0 bases and J by 7 bases, and 12 bases separated the two germline ends. CDR3 nucleotides: TGTGCCAGCAGCTTAGATCCAGGGATGAGTGGCTACACCTTC. Translating gives CASSLDPGMSGYTF. The entire variable domain, with the rest obtained from reference TRBV11-2 and TRBJ1-2, is as follows: EAGVAQSPRYKIIEKRQSVAFWCNPISGHATLYWYQQILGQGPKLLIQFQNNGVVDDSQLPKDRFSAERLKGVDSTLKIQPAKLEDSAVYLCASSLDPGMSGYTFGSGTRLTVV.

The chain joins TRBV7-2 to TRBJ2-5; 11 nucleotides align to TRBD1. CDR3 length equals 15 residues. CDR1 is SGHTA and CDR2 is FQGNSA in the germline V gene. V was clipped by 5 bases and J by 5 bases; unmatched bases: 7. CDR3 bases: TGTGCCAGCAGCCCCCGGACAGGGGGCCAGGAGACCCAGTACTTC. It specifies CASSPRTGGQETQYF.

The chain carries TRBV7-9 and TRBJ2-1; D is unresolved. Trimming shortened V by 1 base and J by 7 bases, and 8 bases separated the two germline ends. Germline V lookup: CDR1 SEHNR, CDR2 FQNEAQ (reference sequence). This CDR3 is 13 amino acids long. The CDR3 bases are TGTGCCAGCAGCTTAGTGCCCGGGAATGAGCAGTTCTTC. It specifies CASSLVPGNEQFF.

V is TRBV4-2 and J is TRBJ1-2; D perhaps matches TRBD1 (5 bases). The CDR3 consists of 14 residues. Between the trimmed V and J ends, which lost 0 bases and 1 base, there was a span of 6 bases. Germline CDR1 is LGHNA and CDR2 is YNFKEQ. As DNA, the CDR3 is TGTGCCAGCAGCCAAGATAGGGGTAACTATGGCTACACCTTC. The encoded protein is CASSQDRGNYGYTF.

The rearrangement links TRBV5-6 to TRBJ2-3; possibly TRBD2 for D (5 bases). V lost 5 bases to trimming and J lost 5 bases, with 12 bases between them. Germline-derived CDR1 and CDR2 are SGHDT and YYEEEE. This CDR3 is built from 13 residues. The CDR3 spells CASRDRREDTQYF. CDR3 bases: TGTGCCAGCAGAGACCGCCGGGAAGATACGCAGTATTTT.

The chain combines TRBV19 with TRBJ2-1; weak D call: TRBD1 (6 bases). With 9 bases removed from V and 4 bases from J, the gap between germline ends came to 10 bases. CDR3 length equals 12 residues. Germline V CDR1 and CDR2: LNHDA, SQIVND (reference sequence). CDR3 nucleotide sequence: TGTGCCAGCGCGGACAGATACAATGAGCAGTTCTTC. This codes for CASADRYNEQFF.

This clone was picked up a small number of times. The chain links TRBV5-4 to TRBJ2-7; 7 bases are shared with TRBD1. This CDR3 comprises 15 residues. CDR1 and CDR2 (germline): SGHNT, YYREEE (reference sequence). J was trimmed by 3 bases and V by 6 bases; bases with no gene match: 12. Written as DNA, the CDR3 is TGTGCCAGCAACCAGTTCGGGGACAGCCTCTACGAGCAGTACTTC. Its translation: CASNQFGDSLYEQYF.

The rearrangement links TRBV7-9 to TRBJ2-1; 9 positions agree with TRBD1. Germline V gene data show CDR1 as SEHNR and CDR2 as FQNEAQ (reference sequence). The CDR3 loop spans 13 amino acids. The CDR3 spells CSAGQGFRNEQFF. CDR3 nucleotide sequence: TGTTCCGCCGGACAGGGGTTTAGGAATGAGCAGTTCTTC.

The V gene is TRBV7-2, the J gene TRBJ1-5; 7 nucleotides align to TRBD1. The germline V gene has CDR1 SGHTA and CDR2 FQGNSA. The ends lost 3 bases at V and 2 bases at J; junction bases unmatched: 4. The CDR3 covers 15 residues. The CDR3 reads CASSLTGQGNQPQHF. CDR3 nucleotide sequence: TGTGCCAGCAGCTTGACTGGACAGGGCAATCAGCCCCAGCATTTT.

The table lists this clone with a count of one. The gene calls are TRBV10-1 and TRBJ1-1; no reliable D call. The CDR3 runs to 13 residues. Germline-derived CDR1 and CDR2 are WNHNN and SYGVQD (reference sequence). Trimming left V 1 base short and J 1 base short, with 4 bases between. The CDR3 DNA reads TGCGCCAGCAGTGAGTTTAGGAACACTGAAGCTTTCTTT. Translating gives CASSEFRNTEAFF.

This chain joins TRBV27 and TRBJ1-4, with TRBD1 identical over 9 bases. J was trimmed by 6 bases and V by 8 bases; bases with no gene match: 10. This CDR3 is built from 15 residues. Germline V gene sequence: CDR1 MNHEY, CDR2 SMNVEV (reference sequence). The CDR3: CASRAFRTGDEKLFF. CDR3 DNA sequence: TGTGCCAGCCGCGCGTTCAGGACAGGGGATGAAAAACTGTTTTTT.

V gene TRBV13 combines with J gene TRBJ1-2; 7 nucleotides match TRBD1. J lost 10 bases, V lost 2 bases, and 4 bases had no gene match. Germline V gene sequence: CDR1 PRHDT, CDR2 FYEKMQ (reference sequence). The CDR3 extends over 12 amino acids. The CDR3 nucleotides are TGTGCCAGCAGCTTAAGGACAGGCCCCTACACCTTC. This translates into CASSLRTGPYTF.

The chain joins TRBV30 to TRBJ2-5; tentative D call: TRBD2 (7 bases). Trimming took off 3 bases at V and 1 base at J, with 15 bases between the two ends. Germline CDR1 is GTSNPN and CDR2 is SVGIG (reference sequence). CDR3 length: 15 residues. Here the CDR3 DNA reads TGTGCCTGGAGAGTAAAGGGAGGGGGCCAAGAGACCCAGTACTTC. Protein product: CAWRVKGGGQETQYF.

The chain is built from TRBV9 and TRBJ2-1; D is undetermined. The CDR3 covers 9 residues. Trimming took 7 bases from V and 8 from J, leaving 4 bases between them. CDR1 and CDR2 (germline): SGDLS, YYNGEE. The CDR3 spells CASGHEQFF. DNA of the CDR3: TGTGCCAGCGGGCATGAGCAGTTCTTC.

This clone has a single count. In DNA form, the CDR3 reads TGTGCCAGCTCGCGACAGGGGAGGAATGGCTACACCTTC. Residues: CASSRQGRNGYTF. The rearrangement links TRBV18 to TRBJ1-2; 8 bases map to TRBD1. Looked up from germline, CDR1 is KGHSH and CDR2 is LQKENI. V shed 6 bases and J 6 bases; nucleotides not matched to a gene: 6. The CDR3 is made up of 13 amino acids.

The rearrangement links TRBV7-9 to TRBJ2-5, with D maybe TRBD2 (5 bases). This CDR3 is 16 amino acids long. Trimming removed 4 bases from V and 5 bases from J, with 20 bases in between. Per the germline V gene, CDR1 is SEHNR and CDR2 is FQNEAQ (reference sequence). CDR3 amino acids: CASSSIALPGKETQYF. In nucleotides, the CDR3 is TGTGCCAGCAGCTCTATAGCGCTCCCCGGGAAGGAGACCCAGTACTTC.

The CDR3, as DNA: TGCGCCAGCAGCCAAGATCTCACAGACTCCTACGAGCAGTACTTC. This translates into CASSQDLTDSYEQYF. The genes are TRBV4-3 and TRBJ2-7; D ambiguous. The CDR3 sequence is 15 residues long. In germline, CDR1 is LGHNA, CDR2 YSLEER. The V gene lost 0 bases and the J gene lost 0 bases, with 9 bases spanning the gap.